A single sample gave rise to the 18 T cell receptor beta chains below, sequenced in a study of shared clonotypes between healthy human individuals. Produced via immunoSEQ multiplex PCR; TCRdb's table is partial and in-frame only. Here the sample spans 300,000 to 400,000 clones, around 72% being singletons. The sequenced sample consisted of memory CD4+ T cells sorted from blood. Specified subset: CD45RA-negative fraction. All receptors derive from a man younger than 40 in good health.

The J gene is TRBJ2-1, the V gene TRBV4-2; D is unresolved. Germline CDR1 LGHNA, CDR2 YNFKEQ. The germline V and J ends were trimmed by 0 bases and 10 bases, with 16 bases remaining between them. CDR3 length: 15 amino acids. DNA for the CDR3: TGTGCCAGCAGCCAAGATAATAGACGTACAGTAGAGCAGTTCTTC. Its translation is CASSQDNRRTVEQFF.

The V call is TRBV7-9, the J call TRBJ1-4; TRBD1 matches 7 bases. The CDR3 runs to 15 residues. Germline loops: CDR1 SEHNR, CDR2 FQNEAQ (reference sequence). The J segment lost 8 bases and the V segment lost 5 bases, leaving 11 bases of the junction unmatched. The CDR3 sequence is CASSITGQVGEKLFF. The CDR3 DNA sequence: TGTGCCAGCAGCATCACAGGACAGGTTGGGGAAAAACTGTTTTTT. Together with reference TRBV7-9 and TRBJ1-4, the CDR3 gives the full variable domain: DTGVSQNPRHKITKRGQNVTFRCDPISEHNRLYWYRQTLGQGPEFLTYFQNEAQLEKSRLLSDRFSAERPKGSFSTLEIQRTEQGDSAMYLCASSITGQVGEKLFFGSGTQLSVL.

The chain links TRBV6-5 to TRBJ1-1; 7 nucleotides line up with TRBD1. The CDR3 is 13 residues long. CDR1 is MNHEY, CDR2 SVGAGI, per germline. V shed 3 bases, J shed 11 bases, and the junction held 9 bases outside the gene matches. CDR3 DNA: TGTGCCAGCAGTTATAAAGGGGGCCCAAGGGCTTTCTTT. Translation gives CASSYKGGPRAFF.

This chain links TRBV11-2 with TRBJ1-5; perhaps TRBD1 as D (5 bases). The germline V and J ends were trimmed by 1 base and 3 bases, with 10 bases remaining between them. This CDR3 has 15 residues. Germline V CDR1 and CDR2: SGHAT, FQNNGV. The CDR3 DNA is TGTGCCAGCAGCTTAGGGTCAGGGAACAATCAGCCCCAGCATTTT. Translated: CASSLGSGNNQPQHF.

This clone was detected many times. This sequence joins TRBV5-6 and TRBJ2-1; no clear D gene. Per the germline V gene, CDR1 is SGHDT and CDR2 is YYEEEE. V was cut by 0 bases and J by 6 bases, with 10 bases left in between. The CDR3 contains 14 residues. CDR3 nucleotides: TGTGCCAGCAGCTTGGGTTCAGCCGGCAATGAGCAGTTCTTC. Amino acids: CASSLGSAGNEQFF.

V is TRBV11-1 and J is TRBJ2-7; possibly TRBD1 or TRBD2 for D (6 bases each). The germline V and J ends were trimmed by 6 bases and 2 bases, with 11 bases remaining between them. The CDR3 is made up of 13 amino acids. The V gene's germline CDR1 is SGHAT and CDR2 FQDESV (reference sequence). CDR3 sequence reads: CASRGGGTYEQYF. CDR3 sequence (DNA): TGTGCCAGCAGGGGGGGCGGAACCTACGAGCAGTACTTC.

The V call is TRBV6-4, the J call TRBJ2-1; no firm D call. Germline V gene lookup returns CDR1 MRHNA and CDR2 SNTAGT. The V and J ends lost 2 bases and 8 bases respectively, with 10 bases between them. The length of the CDR3 is 13 residues. The CDR3 loop is CASSDSALDEQFF. The CDR3 region has the DNA TGTGCCAGCAGTGACAGTGCACTCGATGAGCAGTTCTTC.

This chain joins TRBV4-3 and TRBJ2-5; 10 bases line up with TRBD1. Germline-derived CDR1 and CDR2 are LGHNA and YSLEER. The ends lost 0 bases at V and 3 bases at J; junction bases unmatched: 7. CDR3 length: 17 residues. The CDR3 DNA follows: TGCGCCAGCAGCCAAGAAGGCTTGGGGACAGGGGAAGAGACCCAGTACTTC. Residues: CASSQEGLGTGEETQYF.

The chain has TRBV7-8 and TRBJ2-5, with 7 bases lining up with TRBD1. Per germline, CDR1 SGHVS and CDR2 FQNEAQ. The CDR3 is 15 residues long. V lost 5 bases and J lost 3; bases outside the gene matches: 9. The CDR3 reads CASSLTDRAKETQYF. In DNA form, the CDR3 reads TGTGCCAGCAGCCTTACCGACAGGGCCAAAGAGACCCAGTACTTC.

This clone appeared a single time. The chain couples TRBV5-1 to TRBJ2-1; a weak D match, TRBD1 (6 bases). Looked up from germline, CDR1 is SGHRS and CDR2 is YFSETQ. Between the trimmed V and J ends, which lost 1 base and 10 bases, there was a span of 18 bases. The CDR3 totals 15 residues. In nucleotides, the CDR3 is TGCGCCAGCAGCTTGAGCCAGGGGCTCTCCACGGAGCAGTTCTTC. Its translation: CASSLSQGLSTEQFF.

This clone was seen only once. This chain links TRBV11-3 with TRBJ2-3; 12 bases agree with TRBD1. The V gene's germline CDR1 is SGHNT and CDR2 YENEEA. The CDR3 extends over 15 amino acids. Unmatched junction bases numbered 3, after V lost 5 bases and J lost 3 bases. Written as DNA, the CDR3 is TGTGCCAGCAGCCCGGGACAGGGGGCAACAGATACGCAGTATTTT. Protein product: CASSPGQGATDTQYF.

This chain joins TRBV15 and TRBJ1-2; D gene unclear. This CDR3 contains 14 residues. CDR1 is LNHNV, CDR2 YYDKDF, per germline (reference sequence). Trimming left V 1 base short and J 7 bases short, with 13 bases between. CDR3: CATSRGPPLAGYTF. In DNA form, the CDR3 reads TGTGCCACCAGCAGAGGGCCTCCTCTGGCTGGCTACACCTTC.

The rearrangement uses TRBV19 and TRBJ1-5; maybe TRBD1 (6 bases). Germline CDR1 and CDR2: LNHDA and SQIVND (reference sequence). V was trimmed by 7 bases and J by 7 bases, leaving 14 bases between them. The CDR3 has 13 amino acids. This chain's CDR3 is CASIYGGAQPQHF. The CDR3 nucleotides are TGTGCCAGTATATACGGGGGGGCCCAGCCCCAGCATTTT.

The gene calls are TRBV29-1 and TRBJ2-3, with 15 bases identical to TRBD2. The CDR3 length is 14 residues. The V segment lost 4 bases and the J segment 7 bases; nucleotides outside the gene matches: 3. Germline V lookup: CDR1 SQVTM, CDR2 ANQGSEA. The CDR3 nucleotides are TGCAGCGTTGCGGGACTAGCGGGAGGTAATACGCAGTATTTT. Amino acids: CSVAGLAGGNTQYF.

V gene TRBV5-6 combines with J gene TRBJ2-2; the D is unclear. The germline CDR1 and CDR2 sequences are SGHDT and YYEEEE. The CDR3 runs to 16 residues. V was shortened by 0 bases and J by 2 bases, with 11 bases between the two germline ends. Here the CDR3 reads CASSLVGWANTGELFF. Written as DNA, the CDR3 is TGTGCCAGCAGCTTGGTAGGGTGGGCTAACACCGGGGAGCTGTTTTTT.

CDR3 region: CASSLLNYRNTGELFF. DNA for the CDR3: TGTGCCAGCAGTTTACTAAACTACCGGAACACCGGGGAGCTGTTTTTT. The rearrangement uses TRBV28 and TRBJ2-2; D remains ambiguous. The CDR3 covers 16 residues. Germline values: CDR1 MDHEN, CDR2 SYDVKM. The V end lost 2 bases, the J end lost 1 base, and 11 bases lay between the germline ends.

V and J are TRBV10-1 and TRBJ2-1; 10 bases map to TRBD1. The germline V gene has CDR1 WNHNN and CDR2 SYGVQD (reference sequence). V was pared by 2 bases and J by 3 bases, with 7 bases of the junction left unmatched. CDR3 length: 17 residues. CDR3 coding DNA: TGCGCCAGCAGTGAGACTGTGAGGACAGGGGGCTACAATGAGCAGTTCTTC. Its protein product is CASSETVRTGGYNEQFF.

This clone was detected only once. The chain couples TRBV7-2 to TRBJ2-7; D tentatively fits TRBD1 or TRBD2 (6 bases each). V dropped 1 base and J dropped 3 bases, with 13 bases sitting between them. The CDR3 loop spans 15 amino acids. Germline CDR1 is SGHTA and CDR2 is FQGNSA. CDR3 sequence reads: CASSLGYGGHYEQYF. The CDR3 region has the DNA TGTGCCAGCAGCTTAGGGTACGGGGGCCACTACGAGCAGTACTTC.